A selection of T cell receptor beta chains follows, all from one sample in a study of blood T cell repertoires in COVID-19. Profiling relied on immunoSEQ multiplex PCR, and the TCRdb table lists in-frame clones only, not all of them. The sample lists some 350,000 clones; about 88% were seen once. Sequenced sample: PBMCs or T cells enriched from blood (not recorded which). These receptors originate from a woman aged 30 to 39 who had recovered from COVID-19. CDR3s include the opening cysteine and the closing phenylalanine or tryptophan. A D gene is named only where the DNA matches it firmly. Expanded clones are given a class, and other clones once, few, many or no size at all.

D gene: .
J gene: TRBJ1-5
clone size: few
V gene: TRBV19
CDR3 protein: CASSIGDQPQHF
CDR3 DNA: TGTGCCAGTAGTATAGGAGATCAGCCCCAGCATTTT

D gene: .
J gene: TRBJ2-5
clone size: .
V gene: TRBV19
CDR3 protein: CASSIENGETQYF
CDR3 DNA: TGTGCCAGTAGTATCGAAAACGGGGAGACCCAGTACTTC

D gene: .
J gene: TRBJ1-3
clone size: .
V gene: TRBV28
CDR3 protein: CASRPGGPSGNTIYF
CDR3 DNA: TGTGCCAGCAGGCCGGGCGGGCCCTCTGGAAACACCATATATTTT

D gene: .
J gene: TRBJ1-4
clone size: .
V gene: TRBV7-2
CDR3 protein: CASSLLRATNEKLFF
CDR3 DNA: TGTGCCAGCAGCTTATTGCGGGCAACTAATGAAAAACTGTTTTTT

D gene: TRBD2
J gene: TRBJ2-7
clone size: .
V gene: TRBV7-2
CDR3 protein: CASSLAPSGSVGAGEQYF
CDR3 DNA: TGTGCCAGCAGCTTAGCGCCGAGCGGGAGTGTAGGGGCTGGTGAGCAGTACTTC

D gene: TRBD1
J gene: TRBJ1-5
clone size: .
V gene: TRBV28
CDR3 protein: CASSLGQGSGQPQHF
CDR3 DNA: TGTGCCAGCAGTTTAGGACAGGGGTCTGGTCAGCCCCAGCATTTT

D gene: .
J gene: TRBJ2-1
clone size: .
V gene: TRBV9
CDR3 protein: CASSVGQGSEQFF
CDR3 DNA: TGTGCCAGCAGCGTAGGTCAGGGGAGTGAGCAGTTCTTC

D gene: TRBD2
J gene: TRBJ2-1
clone size: .
V gene: TRBV3-1/TRBV3-2
CDR3 protein: CASSRFSGGTYNEQFF
CDR3 DNA: TGTGCCAGCAGCCGCTTTAGCGGGGGAACCTACAATGAGCAGTTCTTC

D gene: .
J gene: TRBJ2-7
clone size: .
V gene: TRBV28
CDR3 protein: CASSFPPGIPYEQYF
CDR3 DNA: TGTGCCAGCAGTTTTCCCCCAGGGATTCCCTACGAGCAGTACTTC

D gene: TRBD2
J gene: TRBJ2-1
clone size: .
V gene: TRBV18
CDR3 protein: CASSPPGLAGGGEQFF
CDR3 DNA: TGTGCCAGCTCACCCCCGGGACTAGCGGGGGGGGGTGAGCAGTTCTTC

D gene: .
J gene: TRBJ1-1
clone size: .
V gene: TRBV7-9
CDR3 protein: CASSSGSSDTEAFF
CDR3 DNA: TGTGCCAGCAGCTCAGGCAGTAGCGACACTGAAGCTTTCTTT

D gene: TRBD1
J gene: TRBJ1-6
clone size: .
V gene: TRBV28
CDR3 protein: CASQGGLNSPLHF
CDR3 DNA: TGTGCCAGCCAGGGGGGCTTAAATTCACCCCTCCACTTT

D gene: TRBD2
J gene: TRBJ2-7
clone size: .
V gene: TRBV7-2
CDR3 protein: CASSPGGTSYEQYF
CDR3 DNA: TGTGCCAGCAGCCCCGGGGGGACCTCCTACGAGCAGTACTTC

D gene: .
J gene: TRBJ1-1
clone size: .
V gene: TRBV5-4
CDR3 protein: CASSLVRGMNTEAFF
CDR3 DNA: TGTGCCAGCAGCTTGGTGCGGGGAATGAACACTGAAGCTTTCTTT

D gene: TRBD1
J gene: TRBJ1-1
clone size: .
V gene: TRBV14
CDR3 protein: CASSQGTGMNTEAFF
CDR3 DNA: TGTGCCAGCAGCCAAGGGACAGGGATGAACACTGAAGCTTTCTTT

D gene: TRBD2
J gene: TRBJ2-7
clone size: .
V gene: TRBV28
CDR3 protein: CASSLFGGGKAYEQYF
CDR3 DNA: TGTGCCAGCAGTTTATTCGGGGGGGGCAAAGCCTACGAGCAGTACTTC

D gene: TRBD2
J gene: TRBJ2-5
clone size: once
V gene: TRBV7-2
CDR3 protein: CASSLGGLAGGQETQYF
CDR3 DNA: TGTGCCAGCAGCTTAGGAGGGCTAGCGGGGGGGCAAGAGACCCAGTACTTC

D gene: TRBD1
J gene: TRBJ1-1
clone size: .
V gene: TRBV7-2
CDR3 protein: CASSPRGGGRTEAFF
CDR3 DNA: TGTGCCAGCAGCCCCCGTGGAGGGGGCAGGACTGAAGCTTTCTTT

D gene: TRBD2
J gene: TRBJ2-2
clone size: .
V gene: TRBV5-4
CDR3 protein: CASEAGGKRTGELFF
CDR3 DNA: TGTGCCAGCGAAGCGGGGGGAAAGAGGACCGGGGAGCTGTTTTTT

D gene: TRBD1
J gene: TRBJ1-2
clone size: .
V gene: TRBV2
CDR3 protein: CASRWDRADGYTF
CDR3 DNA: TGTGCCAGCAGGTGGGACAGGGCGGATGGCTACACCTTC

D gene: TRBD1
J gene: TRBJ2-7
clone size: .
V gene: TRBV11-3
CDR3 protein: CASSPGTGRLSEQYF
CDR3 DNA: TGTGCCAGCAGCCCCGGGACAGGGAGGTTAAGCGAGCAGTACTTC

D gene: TRBD1
J gene: TRBJ2-7
clone size: .
V gene: TRBV28
CDR3 protein: CASSPGQGGEQYF
CDR3 DNA: TGTGCCAGCAGTCCGGGACAGGGAGGCGAGCAGTACTTC

D gene: TRBD1
J gene: TRBJ1-1
clone size: .
V gene: TRBV3-1/TRBV3-2
CDR3 protein: CASSRSGGSEAFF
CDR3 DNA: TGTGCCAGCAGCCGATCAGGGGGCTCTGAAGCTTTCTTT

D gene: .
J gene: TRBJ2-1
clone size: .
V gene: TRBV7-9
CDR3 protein: CASSLEGTHPYNEQFF
CDR3 DNA: TGTGCCAGCAGCTTAGAGGGGACACACCCTTACAATGAGCAGTTCTTC